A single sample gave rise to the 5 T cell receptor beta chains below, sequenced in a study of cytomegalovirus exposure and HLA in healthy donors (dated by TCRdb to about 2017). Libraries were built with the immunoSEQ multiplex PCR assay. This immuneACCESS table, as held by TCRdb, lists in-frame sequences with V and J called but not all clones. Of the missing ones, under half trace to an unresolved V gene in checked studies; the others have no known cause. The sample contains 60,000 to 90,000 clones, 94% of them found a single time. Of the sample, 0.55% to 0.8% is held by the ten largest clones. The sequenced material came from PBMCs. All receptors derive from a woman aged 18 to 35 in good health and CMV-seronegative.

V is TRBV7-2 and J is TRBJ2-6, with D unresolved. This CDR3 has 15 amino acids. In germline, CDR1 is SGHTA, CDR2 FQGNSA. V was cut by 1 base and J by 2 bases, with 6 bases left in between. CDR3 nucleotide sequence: TGTGCCAGCAGCTTAGAGACTGCTGGGGCCAACGTCCTGACTTTC. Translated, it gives CASSLETAGANVLTF.

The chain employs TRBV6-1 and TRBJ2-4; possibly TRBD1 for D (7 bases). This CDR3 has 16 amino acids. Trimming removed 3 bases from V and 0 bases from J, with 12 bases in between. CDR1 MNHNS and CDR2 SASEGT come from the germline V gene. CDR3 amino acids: CASSDPGGLAKNIQYF. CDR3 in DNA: TGTGCCAGCAGTGACCCAGGGGGACTAGCCAAAAACATTCAGTACTTC.

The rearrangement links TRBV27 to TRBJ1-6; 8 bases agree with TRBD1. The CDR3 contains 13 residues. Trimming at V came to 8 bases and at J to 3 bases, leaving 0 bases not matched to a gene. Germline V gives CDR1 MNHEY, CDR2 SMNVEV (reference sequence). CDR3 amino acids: CASGQGYNSPLHF. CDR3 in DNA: TGTGCCAGCGGACAGGGCTATAATTCACCCCTCCACTTT.

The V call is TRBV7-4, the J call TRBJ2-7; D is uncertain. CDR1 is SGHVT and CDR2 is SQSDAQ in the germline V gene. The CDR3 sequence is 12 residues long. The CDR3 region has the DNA TGTACACCAGCTTATAGCACCTACGAGCAGTACTTC. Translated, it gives CTPAYSTYEQYF.

CDR3 DNA sequence: TGTGCCAGCAGCTTGCCAGGGGGGAGAGAGACCCAGTACTTC. Protein product: CASSLPGGRETQYF. V is TRBV5-4 and J is TRBJ2-5; weak D call: TRBD1 (7 bases). Trimming took off 1 base at V and 4 bases at J, with 11 bases between the two ends. Germline V lookup: CDR1 SGHNT, CDR2 YYREEE (reference sequence). This CDR3 spans 14 amino acids.